The clone carrying this T cell receptor (beta chain) was detected only a few times. As yet, its antigen is unknown. Measured with immunoSEQ multiplex PCR; TCRdb has only the in-frame clones, and not every one. The repertoire holds fewer than 300,000 clones, approximately 93% seen once, with roughly 0.51% in the top ten. This specimen belongs to a study of T cell responses to AZD1222 COVID-19 vaccine. Study-wide context: Pooled together were second doses at about 4 or about 12 weeks. Overall study findings and caveats: Reportedly, nearly half of unique spike TCRs recognized epitopes outside B.1.351/B.1.1.7 mutations. It was only 6 or 7 AZD1222 recipients who were seropositive at baseline. In a largely white British group with more females than males, clonal diversity was possibly underestimated.

The length of the CDR3 is 15 residues. V lost 5 bases, J lost 4 bases, and 9 bases stayed unmatched. Germline V CDR1 and CDR2: SGHTA, FQGNSA. This sample comprised peripheral blood, obtained on day 0 of AZD1222 vaccination. The chain uses TRBV7-2 and TRBJ1-2; 8 bases match TRBD1. The origin of this receptor is an adult in good health. CDR3 protein: CASSTRQGTIYGYTF. The CDR3 DNA reads TGTGCCAGCAGCACCCGACAGGGGACAATCTATGGCTACACCTTC.